One TCR beta chain is described in this entry. Its target is not known. The data originate from a study of blood T cells in healthy people across ages. Study-level findings and limits: With donor CMV status unknown, expanded clonotype changes were possibly confounded.

Through a sample-barcoded 5' primer and a J-beta primer mix, a second PCR was run for about 6 to 11 cycles. TCRdb redid the calling of the 5' RACE reads with MiXCR, one entry per CDR3 protein. The table lists around 1.5 million distinct CDR3 sequences, approximately 60% of them singletons, with over 6.5% in the top ten. The CDR3 runs to 12 residues. Germline CDR1 and CDR2: MNHEY and SVGAGI. The V gene lost 10 bases and the J gene lost 7 bases, with 15 bases spanning the gap. The sequence was collected from a man younger than 30 in good health. The sequenced sample consisted of blood. The chain joins TRBV6-5 to TRBJ2-3; tentative D call: TRBD2 (7 bases). CDR3 sequence reads: CATTGTTNTQYF. CDR3 coding DNA: TGTGCCACTACAGGGACTACTAATACGCAGTATTTT.